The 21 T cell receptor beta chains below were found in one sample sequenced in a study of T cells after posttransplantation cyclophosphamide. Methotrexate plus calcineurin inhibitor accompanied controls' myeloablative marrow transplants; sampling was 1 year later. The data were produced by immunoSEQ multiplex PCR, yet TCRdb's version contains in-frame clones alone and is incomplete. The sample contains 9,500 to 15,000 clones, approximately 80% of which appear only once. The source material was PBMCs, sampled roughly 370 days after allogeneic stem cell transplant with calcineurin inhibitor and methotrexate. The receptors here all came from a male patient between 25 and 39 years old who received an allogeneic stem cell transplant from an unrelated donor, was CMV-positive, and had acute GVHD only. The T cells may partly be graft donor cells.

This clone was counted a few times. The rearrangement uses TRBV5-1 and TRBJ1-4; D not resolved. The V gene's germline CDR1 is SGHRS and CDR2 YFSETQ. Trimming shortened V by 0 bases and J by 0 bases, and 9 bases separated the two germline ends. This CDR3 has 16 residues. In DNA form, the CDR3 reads TGCGCCAGCAGCTTGGCCGGGAAAACAACTAATGAAAAACTGTTTTTT. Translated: CASSLAGKTTNEKLFF.

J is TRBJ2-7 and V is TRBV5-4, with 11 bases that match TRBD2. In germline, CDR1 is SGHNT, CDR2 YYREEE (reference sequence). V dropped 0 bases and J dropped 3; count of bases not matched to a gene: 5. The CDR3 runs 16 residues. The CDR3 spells CASSLDSTSGNYEQYF. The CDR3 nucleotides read TGTGCCAGCAGCTTGGATTCGACTAGCGGGAACTACGAGCAGTACTTC.

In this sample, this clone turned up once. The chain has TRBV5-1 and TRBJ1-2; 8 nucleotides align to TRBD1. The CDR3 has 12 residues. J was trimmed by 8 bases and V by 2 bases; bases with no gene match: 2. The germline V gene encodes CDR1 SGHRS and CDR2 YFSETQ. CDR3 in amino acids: CASSFWTGGYTF. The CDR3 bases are TGCGCCAGCAGCTTCTGGACAGGGGGCTACACCTTC.

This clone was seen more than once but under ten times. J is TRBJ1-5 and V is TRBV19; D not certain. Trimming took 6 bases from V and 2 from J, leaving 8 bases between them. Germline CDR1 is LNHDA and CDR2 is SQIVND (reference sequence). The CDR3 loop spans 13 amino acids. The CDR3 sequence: CASSIGGNQPQHF. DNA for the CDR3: TGTGCCAGTAGCATCGGGGGCAATCAGCCCCAGCATTTT.

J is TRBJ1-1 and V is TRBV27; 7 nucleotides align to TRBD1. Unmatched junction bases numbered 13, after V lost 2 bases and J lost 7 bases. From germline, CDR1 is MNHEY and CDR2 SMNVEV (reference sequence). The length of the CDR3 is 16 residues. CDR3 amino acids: CASSLDPRDSRYEAFF. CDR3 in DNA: TGTGCCAGCAGTTTAGACCCCCGGGACAGTCGATATGAAGCTTTCTTT.

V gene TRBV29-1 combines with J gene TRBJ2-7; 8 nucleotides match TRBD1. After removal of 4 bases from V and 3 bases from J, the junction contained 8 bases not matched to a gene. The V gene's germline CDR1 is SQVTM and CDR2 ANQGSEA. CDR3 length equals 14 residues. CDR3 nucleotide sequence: TGCAGCGTTGGGGGTTCCGGACAGGGCTACGAGCAGTACTTC. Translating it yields CSVGGSGQGYEQYF.

The CDR3 reads CSVDGTGNEQYF. The DNA for the CDR3 is TGCAGCGTTGACGGGACAGGGAACGAGCAGTACTTC. V and J are TRBV29-1 and TRBJ2-7; 9 bases line up with TRBD1. The CDR3 loop spans 12 amino acids. Per germline, CDR1 SQVTM and CDR2 ANQGSEA. V shed 3 bases, J shed 5 bases, and the junction held 2 bases outside the gene matches.

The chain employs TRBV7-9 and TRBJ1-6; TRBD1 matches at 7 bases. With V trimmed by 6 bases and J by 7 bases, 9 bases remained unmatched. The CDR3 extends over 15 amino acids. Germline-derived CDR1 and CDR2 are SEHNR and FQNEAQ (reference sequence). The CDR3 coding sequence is TGTGCCAGCAGTCGGCCGGGACAGAGAAATTCACCCCTCCACTTT. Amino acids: CASSRPGQRNSPLHF.

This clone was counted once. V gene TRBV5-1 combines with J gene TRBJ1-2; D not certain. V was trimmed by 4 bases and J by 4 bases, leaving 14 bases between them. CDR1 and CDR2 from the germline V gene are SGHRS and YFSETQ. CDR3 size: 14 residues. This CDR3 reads CASSVNAGSYGYTF. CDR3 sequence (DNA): TGCGCCAGCAGCGTAAATGCCGGTAGCTATGGCTACACCTTC.

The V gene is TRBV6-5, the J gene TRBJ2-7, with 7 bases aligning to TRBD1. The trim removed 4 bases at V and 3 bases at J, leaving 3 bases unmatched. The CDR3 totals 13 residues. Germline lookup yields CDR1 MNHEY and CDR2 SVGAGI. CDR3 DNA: TGTGCCAGCAGTTTGGGGGACAGCTACGAGCAGTACTTC. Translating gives CASSLGDSYEQYF.

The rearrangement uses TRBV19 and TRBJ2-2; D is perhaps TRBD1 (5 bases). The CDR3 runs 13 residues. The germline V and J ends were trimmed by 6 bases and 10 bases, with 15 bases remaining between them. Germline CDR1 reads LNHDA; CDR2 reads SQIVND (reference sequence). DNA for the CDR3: TGTGCCAGTAGAAAGGTTGGGGCGGCGGAGCTGTTTTTT. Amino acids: CASRKVGAAELFF.

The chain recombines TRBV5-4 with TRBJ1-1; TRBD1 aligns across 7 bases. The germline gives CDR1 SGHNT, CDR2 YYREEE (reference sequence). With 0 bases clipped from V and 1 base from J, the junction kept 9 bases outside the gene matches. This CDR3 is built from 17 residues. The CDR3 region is CASSLGGPGQWNTEAFF. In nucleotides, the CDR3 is TGTGCCAGCAGCTTGGGGGGGCCGGGACAGTGGAACACTGAAGCTTTCTTT.

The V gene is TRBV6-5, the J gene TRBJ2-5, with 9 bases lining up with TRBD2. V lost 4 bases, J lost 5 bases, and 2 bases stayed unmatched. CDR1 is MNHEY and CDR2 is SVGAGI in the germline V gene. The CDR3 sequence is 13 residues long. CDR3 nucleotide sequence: TGTGCCAGCAGTTTAGCGGGGGCGGAGACCCAGTACTTC. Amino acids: CASSLAGAETQYF.

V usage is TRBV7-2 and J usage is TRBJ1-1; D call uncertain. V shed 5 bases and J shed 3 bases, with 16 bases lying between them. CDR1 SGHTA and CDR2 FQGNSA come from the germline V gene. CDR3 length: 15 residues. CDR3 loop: CASSPDGLPYTEAFF. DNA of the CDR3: TGTGCCAGCAGCCCGGATGGACTACCCTACACTGAAGCTTTCTTT.

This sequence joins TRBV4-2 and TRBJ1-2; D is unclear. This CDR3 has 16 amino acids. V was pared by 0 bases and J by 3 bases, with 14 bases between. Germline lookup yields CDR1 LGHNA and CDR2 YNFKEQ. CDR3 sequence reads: CASSQDILSGYYGYTF. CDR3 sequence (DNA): TGTGCCAGCAGCCAAGATATCTTGTCGGGATACTATGGCTACACCTTC.

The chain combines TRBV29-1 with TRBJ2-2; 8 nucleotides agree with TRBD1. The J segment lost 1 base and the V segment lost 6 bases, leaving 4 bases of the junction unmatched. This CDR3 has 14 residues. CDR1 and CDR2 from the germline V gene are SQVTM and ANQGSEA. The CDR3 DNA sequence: TGCAGCGTCTTCGGGACAGGGAACACCGGGGAGCTGTTTTTT. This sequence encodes CSVFGTGNTGELFF.

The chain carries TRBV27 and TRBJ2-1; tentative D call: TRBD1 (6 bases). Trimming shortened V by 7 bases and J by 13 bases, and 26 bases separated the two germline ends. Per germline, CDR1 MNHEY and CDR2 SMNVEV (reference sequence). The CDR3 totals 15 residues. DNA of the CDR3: TGTGCCAGCACTTCGTCAGGGGATATACGTCTTCCACAGTTCTTC. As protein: CASTSSGDIRLPQFF.

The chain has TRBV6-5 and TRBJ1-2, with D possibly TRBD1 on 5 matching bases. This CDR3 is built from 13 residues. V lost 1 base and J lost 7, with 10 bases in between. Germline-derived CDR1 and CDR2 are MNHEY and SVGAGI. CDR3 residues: CASSYLGQGGYTF. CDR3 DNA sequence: TGTGCCAGCAGTTACTTGGGCCAGGGTGGCTACACCTTC.

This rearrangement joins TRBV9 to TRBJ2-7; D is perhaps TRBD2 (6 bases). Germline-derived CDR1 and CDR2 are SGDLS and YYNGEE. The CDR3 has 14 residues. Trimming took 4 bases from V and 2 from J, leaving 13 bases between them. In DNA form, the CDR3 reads TGTGCCAGCAGCCCCCGGCCGGGAGCCTACGAGCAGTACTTC. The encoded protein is CASSPRPGAYEQYF.

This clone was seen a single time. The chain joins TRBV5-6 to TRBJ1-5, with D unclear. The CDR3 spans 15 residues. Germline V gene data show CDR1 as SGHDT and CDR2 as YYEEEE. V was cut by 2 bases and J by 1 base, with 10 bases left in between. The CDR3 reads CASSFWSVSNQPQHF. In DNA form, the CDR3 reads TGTGCCAGCAGCTTTTGGTCGGTAAGCAATCAGCCCCAGCATTTT.

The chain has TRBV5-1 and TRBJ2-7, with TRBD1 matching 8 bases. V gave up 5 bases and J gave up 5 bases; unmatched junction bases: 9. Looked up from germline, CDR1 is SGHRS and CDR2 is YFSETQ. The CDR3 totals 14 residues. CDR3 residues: CASSIGQGLHEQYF. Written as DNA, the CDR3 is TGCGCCAGCAGTATCGGACAGGGACTCCACGAGCAGTACTTC.